One sample yielded the 9 T cell receptor beta chains listed below, sequenced in a study of T cell responses to AZD1222 COVID-19 vaccine (dated by TCRdb to the early 2020s). Per the publication, the time point label means: baseline before first vaccination. Library construction relied on the immunoSEQ multiplex PCR assay. TCRdb holds this immuneACCESS table with in-frame rearrangements only. Some clones are missing; in checked studies, unresolved V genes explain under half, and the rest has no known cause. This sample holds 150,000 or so clones; 90% to 95% were observed only once. Less than 4.5% of the sample is in the top ten clones. The input for sequencing was peripheral blood, taken on day 0 of AZD1222 vaccination. These receptors were collected from an adult in good health.

The chain combines TRBV5-1 with TRBJ2-7; possibly TRBD2 for D (6 bases). The CDR3 loop spans 14 amino acids. V was trimmed by 2 bases and J by 5 bases, leaving 14 bases between them. Germline V gene sequence: CDR1 SGHRS, CDR2 YFSETQ. As DNA, the CDR3 is TGCGCCAGCAGCTTTCCGGGACTTGACGACGAGCAGTACTTC. It encodes CASSFPGLDDEQYF.

This clone has ten or more counts. This chain links TRBV12-2 with TRBJ1-1. TRBV12-2 is shown as a pseudogene. This CDR3 spans 14 amino acids. The CDR3 DNA sequence: TGTGCAAGTCGCTTAGATAGGAGGGCCACTGAAGCTTTCTTT. It specifies CASRLDRRATEAFF.

The J gene is TRBJ1-2, the V gene TRBV2; D gene uncertain. Trimming removed 1 base at V and 8 bases at J, with 8 bases between. This CDR3 has 12 amino acids. Looked up from germline, CDR1 is SNHLY and CDR2 is FYNNEI. The DNA of the CDR3 is TGTGCCAGCAGTGAAGTGTGGGAAGGCTACACCTTC. This translates into CASSEVWEGYTF.

The rearrangement joins TRBV27 to TRBJ2-5; 8 bases map to TRBD1. Looked up from germline, CDR1 is MNHEY and CDR2 is SMNVEV (reference sequence). The CDR3 totals 17 residues. Losses at the gene ends were 5 bases for V and 1 base for J; bases not matched to a gene: 12. Here the CDR3 DNA reads TGTGCCAGCAGTAATGACAGGGGCAGCCCTTCCCAAGAGACCCAGTACTTC. It encodes CASSNDRGSPSQETQYF.

The chain is built from TRBV5-4 and TRBJ1-2; D remains ambiguous. Deletions cut 3 bases from V and 1 base from J, with 10 bases between. Germline-derived CDR1 and CDR2 are SGHNT and YYREEE (reference sequence). The CDR3 extends over 14 amino acids. CDR3 sequence: CASSYFGDNYGYTF. DNA for the CDR3: TGTGCCAGCAGCTATTTTGGTGATAACTATGGCTACACCTTC.

The V call is TRBV25-1, the J call TRBJ1-5; D perhaps matches TRBD1 (6 bases). Trimming left V 1 base short and J 6 bases short, with 7 bases between. There are 13 residues in the CDR3. Germline-derived CDR1 and CDR2 are MGHDK and SYGVNS. The CDR3, as DNA: TGTGCCAGCAGTGAATCAGGGGTTCAGCCCCAGCATTTT. This sequence encodes CASSESGVQPQHF.

This clone came up a few times. V and J are TRBV7-3 and TRBJ1-2, with D maybe TRBD1 (6 bases). Germline CDR1 reads SGHTA; CDR2 reads FQGTGA. V lost 2 bases to trimming and J lost 2 bases, with 30 bases between them. The CDR3 contains 21 residues. Here the CDR3 DNA reads TGTGCCAGCAGCTTATCGGGGAATCCGGCGCACAGGGAAAGAATCAACTATGGCTACACCTTC. Its translation is CASSLSGNPAHRERINYGYTF.

This rearrangement joins TRBV5-6 to TRBJ1-6, with D perhaps matching TRBD1 (6 bases). The CDR3 extends over 14 amino acids. With 5 bases removed from V and 7 bases from J, the gap between germline ends came to 13 bases. CDR1 is SGHDT and CDR2 is YYEEEE in the germline V gene. CDR3 in DNA: TGTGCCAGCAGATCACAGGGACTCAATTCACCCCTCCACTTT. Amino acids: CASRSQGLNSPLHF.

This chain joins TRBV19 and TRBJ2-2; D gene unclear. Per the germline V gene, CDR1 is LNHDA and CDR2 is SQIVND (reference sequence). The V gene lost 0 bases and the J gene lost 3 bases, with 11 bases spanning the gap. The CDR3 consists of 16 residues. DNA for the CDR3: TGTGCCAGTAGTATAGAGAACCCCTCGTACACCGGGGAGCTGTTTTTT. Translation gives CASSIENPSYTGELFF.